Following are 21 T cell receptor beta chains from one sample sequenced in a study of control samples from healthy donors and cancer patients (dated by TCRdb to the early 2020s). The library came from the immunoSEQ multiplex PCR assay. TCRdb re-hosts the immuneACCESS table, in-frame sequences only. Its copies lack some clones; in the studies checked, an unresolved V gene accounts for under half of them, and the cause for the rest is not known. For this sample the table gives 120,000 or so clones, of which approximately 90% were detected only once. The ten largest account for approximately 3.7% of the sample. Source material: PBMCs. These receptors originate from a woman in her sixties with lung cancer.

The chain couples TRBV5-4 to TRBJ2-5, with 8 nucleotides matching TRBD1. Trimming at V came to 4 bases and at J to 2 bases, leaving 7 bases not matched to a gene. Germline assignment: CDR1 SGHNT and CDR2 YYREEE (reference sequence). CDR3 length equals 15 residues. CDR3 nucleotides: TGTGCCAGCAGCCCCCCGGACAGGGAACAAGAGACCCAGTACTTC. It translates to CASSPPDREQETQYF.

The chain employs TRBV11-3 and TRBJ1-1; possibly TRBD1 for D (5 bases). Trimming left V 5 bases short and J 1 base short, with 20 bases between. The CDR3 is 17 amino acids. Germline V gene data show CDR1 as SGHNT and CDR2 as YENEEA. CDR3 amino acids: CASSPLIQGAKNTEAFF. CDR3 in DNA: TGTGCCAGCAGCCCACTTATTCAGGGCGCCAAGAACACTGAAGCTTTCTTT. The whole variable domain, remainder taken from reference TRBV11-3 and TRBJ1-1, is EAGVVQSPRYKIIEKKQPVAFWCNPISGHNTLYWYLQNLGQGPELLIRYENEEAVDDSQLPKDRFSAERLKGVDSTLKIQPAELGDSAVYLCASSPLIQGAKNTEAFFGQGTRLTVV.

CDR3 residues: CASSSDNYLNTIYF. CDR3 DNA sequence: TGTGCCAGCAGCTCAGACAACTACCTAAACACCATATATTTT. The V call is TRBV7-8, the J call TRBJ1-3; no firm D call. Germline CDR1 and CDR2: SGHVS and FQNEAQ. Trimming pared 4 bases from V and 6 bases from J, leaving 13 bases between. CDR3 size: 14 residues.

The gene calls are TRBV6-5 and TRBJ1-2, with D possibly being TRBD1 (5 bases). V was clipped by 6 bases and J by 8 bases, with 19 bases between them. Germline assignment: CDR1 MNHEY and CDR2 SVGAGI. This CDR3 region has 14 residues. The CDR3 sequence: CASSGHSFGSGYTF. In DNA, the CDR3 is TGTGCCAGCAGCGGACATTCCTTTGGCTCCGGCTACACCTTC.

This CDR3 reads CASSQDTSGSSYEQYF. CDR3 coding DNA: TGTGCCAGCAGCCAGGACACTAGCGGCAGCTCCTACGAGCAGTACTTC. The rearrangement joins TRBV4-2 to TRBJ2-7; TRBD2 matches at 8 bases. With V trimmed by 3 bases and J by 0 bases, 7 bases remained unmatched. The CDR3 contains 16 residues. The germline gives CDR1 LGHNA, CDR2 YNFKEQ.

J is TRBJ2-3 and V is TRBV19, with D possibly matching TRBD1 (7 bases). The germline CDR1 and CDR2 sequences are LNHDA and SQIVND (reference sequence). This CDR3 comprises 15 residues. Trimming cost V 3 bases and J 5 bases, with 15 bases left between them. The chain's CDR3 is CASSMGRGRLDTQYF. The CDR3 bases are TGTGCCAGTAGTATGGGCAGGGGGAGGTTAGATACGCAGTATTTT.

CDR3 sequence (DNA): TGTGCCTGGAGTTCGAGCGGGAGCTTCACCGGGGAGCTGTTTTTT. Encoded protein: CAWSSSGSFTGELFF. The V gene is TRBV30, the J gene TRBJ2-2, with 8 bases identical to TRBD2. This CDR3 comprises 15 residues. Germline CDR1 is GTSNPN and CDR2 is SVGIG (reference sequence). The trim removed 2 bases at V and 4 bases at J, leaving 6 bases unmatched. Full variable domain (outside the CDR3, taken from reference TRBV30 and TRBJ2-2): SQTIHQWPATLVQPVGSPLSLECTVEGTSNPNLYWYRQAAGRGLQLLFYSVGIGQISSEVPQNLSASRPQDRQFILSSKKLLLSDSGFYLCAWSSSGSFTGELFFGEGSRLTVL.

This chain connects TRBV2 to TRBJ2-1; 9 bases are shared with TRBD2. Losses at the gene ends were 2 bases for V and 2 bases for J; bases not matched to a gene: 4. This CDR3 is 16 amino acids long. Germline CDR1 SNHLY, CDR2 FYNNEI. Here the CDR3 reads CASSENLAGPYNEQFF. The DNA of the CDR3 is TGTGCCAGCAGTGAAAATCTAGCGGGGCCCTACAATGAGCAGTTCTTC.

As to this clone: The same CDR3 can be traced to other DNA sequences in this sample. J is TRBJ1-6 and V is TRBV2, with a possible D match to TRBD1 (6 bases). This CDR3 is 15 amino acids long. Deletions cut 6 bases from V and 7 bases from J, with 16 bases between. Germline V gene data show CDR1 as SNHLY and CDR2 as FYNNEI. CDR3 residues: CASRVLGAGNSPLHF. CDR3 sequence (DNA): TGTGCCAGCAGGGTCTTGGGGGCCGGGAATTCACCCCTCCACTTT.

This clone was found once. The chain has TRBV19 and TRBJ1-2, with 9 bases identical to TRBD1. Per the germline V gene, CDR1 is LNHDA and CDR2 is SQIVND (reference sequence). V lost 7 bases and J lost 7; bases outside the gene matches: 7. The CDR3 consists of 13 residues. The CDR3 loop reads CASNEQGAGGYTF. As DNA, the CDR3 is TGTGCCAGTAACGAACAGGGGGCTGGTGGCTACACCTTC. Variable domain in full (rest from reference TRBV19 and TRBJ1-2): DGGITQSPKYLFRKEGQNVTLSCEQNLNHDAMYWYRQDPGQGLRLIYYSQIVNDFQKGDIAEGYSVSREKKESFPLTVTSAQKNPTAFYLCASNEQGAGGYTFGSGTRLTVV.

The rearrangement joins TRBV5-6 to TRBJ1-2; possibly TRBD1 for D (5 bases). Germline CDR1 is SGHDT and CDR2 is YYEEEE. With 1 base removed from V and 2 bases from J, the gap between germline ends came to 6 bases. The CDR3 covers 13 residues. The CDR3 is CASSLPGNYGYTF. CDR3 nucleotides: TGTGCCAGCAGCTTGCCAGGGAACTATGGCTACACCTTC.

The chain has TRBV3-1 (or the pseudogene TRBV3-2) and TRBJ1-3; 7 positions match TRBD1. CDR1 and CDR2 (germline): LGHDT, YNNKEL (reference sequence). The V and J ends lost 2 bases and 1 base, in that order; junction bases with no gene match: 5. The CDR3 runs to 16 residues. The CDR3 bases are TGTGCCAGCAGCCAAATAACAGGGGTATCTGGAAACACCATATATTTT. It is translated as CASSQITGVSGNTIYF.

This chain joins TRBV6-1 and TRBJ1-3, with unresolved D. The germline gives CDR1 MNHNS, CDR2 SASEGT. This CDR3 has 15 residues. Trimming shortened V by 0 bases and J by 2 bases, and 8 bases separated the two germline ends. The DNA of the CDR3 is TGTGCCAGCAGTGAAGCAGGGATTGCTGGAAACACCATATATTTT. Residues: CASSEAGIAGNTIYF.

The rearrangement links TRBV5-1 to TRBJ1-4, with 8 bases identical to TRBD1. Per the germline V gene, CDR1 is SGHRS and CDR2 is YFSETQ. V gave up 4 bases and J gave up 7 bases; unmatched junction bases: 6. The CDR3 runs 14 residues. CDR3 nucleotides: TGCGCCAGCAGCCCGGGACAGGATGGTGAAAAACTGTTTTTT. Its protein product is CASSPGQDGEKLFF.

This chain links TRBV6-5 with TRBJ1-1; D is unresolved. Trimming left V 4 bases short and J 3 bases short, with 9 bases between. CDR3 length: 13 amino acids. Germline CDR1 MNHEY, CDR2 SVGAGI. Here the CDR3 DNA reads TGTGCCAGCAGTTGGAGCGCCGACACTGAAGCTTTCTTT. This encodes CASSWSADTEAFF.

The chain uses TRBV6-2 or TRBV6-3 and TRBJ2-7; D is unclear. Germline-derived CDR1 and CDR2 are MNHEY and SVGEGT. Trimming left V 4 bases short and J 4 bases short, with 5 bases between. This CDR3 has 11 amino acids. CDR3 residues: CASSSPYEQYF. DNA of the CDR3: TGTGCCAGCAGTTCACCTTACGAGCAGTACTTC.

The chain employs TRBV7-3 and TRBJ1-1; D uncertain. This CDR3 is 13 amino acids long. The V end lost 6 bases, the J end lost 1 base, and 9 bases lay between the germline ends. Germline loops: CDR1 SGHTA, CDR2 FQGTGA. The CDR3 sequence: CASRQTENTEAFF. The CDR3 bases are TGTGCCAGCAGACAAACAGAGAACACTGAAGCTTTCTTT.

This sequence joins TRBV4-3 and TRBJ1-5; D unclear. The germline V gene has CDR1 LGHNA and CDR2 YSLEER. The CDR3 length is 15 residues. Trimming took off 1 base at V and 0 bases at J, with 7 bases between the two ends. The CDR3, as DNA: TGCGCCAGCAGCCAAGGCCAGAATAGCAATCAGCCCCAGCATTTT. This gives the protein CASSQGQNSNQPQHF.

V gene TRBV6-2 or TRBV6-3 combines with J gene TRBJ1-5, with TRBD1 matching 7 bases. CDR1 and CDR2 from the germline V gene are MNHEY and SVGEGT. With 6 bases clipped from V and 3 bases from J, the junction kept 8 bases outside the gene matches. The length of the CDR3 is 15 residues. Here the CDR3 reads CASSPGTAFNQPQHF. CDR3 nucleotide sequence: TGTGCCAGCAGCCCCGGGACAGCTTTCAATCAGCCCCAGCATTTT.

The chain combines TRBV5-1 with TRBJ2-6, with unresolved D. CDR1 and CDR2 from the germline V gene are SGHRS and YFSETQ. The CDR3 extends over 19 amino acids. V was shortened by 4 bases and J by 0 bases, with 20 bases between the two germline ends. In DNA form, the CDR3 reads TGCGCCAGCAGCGCCACGGGTGACTTGGAGAGCTCTGGGGCCAACGTCCTGACTTTC. This encodes CASSATGDLESSGANVLTF.

This chain joins TRBV2 and TRBJ1-1, with 7 bases that match TRBD1. The V gene's germline CDR1 is SNHLY and CDR2 FYNNEI. The trim removed 10 bases at V and 1 base at J, leaving 6 bases unmatched. The CDR3 runs to 13 residues. DNA for the CDR3: TGTGCCACCCTAAGACAGGGGAACACTGAAGCTTTCTTT. It yields the protein CATLRQGNTEAFF. Looking up the rest from reference TRBV2 and TRBJ1-1 gives the full variable domain: EPEVTQTPSHQVTQMGQEVILRCVPISNHLYFYWYRQILGQKVEFLVSFYNNEISEKSEIFDDQFSVERPDGSNFTLKIRSTKLEDSAMYFCATLRQGNTEAFFGQGTRLTVV.